Presented here are 8 T cell receptor beta chains from one specimen sequenced in a study of blood T cell repertoires in COVID-19. The repertoire was sequenced with immunoSEQ multiplex PCR; TCRdb's copy has only in-frame clones and lacks some. The data hold 300,000 to 400,000 clones, with 90% observed a single time. Input material: PBMCs or T cells enriched from blood (not recorded which). The receptors here all came from a man aged 60 to 75 who had recovered from COVID-19.

This sequence joins TRBV4-1 and TRBJ2-5, with TRBD2 matching 7 bases. Germline CDR1 MGHRA, CDR2 YSYEKL. This CDR3 region has 15 residues. After removal of 0 bases from V and 4 bases from J, the junction contained 5 bases not matched to a gene. CDR3 sequence: CASSQDWGEGETQYF. The CDR3 bases are TGCGCCAGCAGCCAAGATTGGGGGGAGGGAGAGACCCAGTACTTC.

The gene calls are TRBV6-1 and TRBJ2-7, with 9 nucleotides matching TRBD2. The CDR3 is 15 amino acids. The ends lost 2 bases at V and 1 base at J; junction bases unmatched: 3. The germline V gene has CDR1 MNHNS and CDR2 SASEGT. The DNA for the CDR3 is TGTGCCAGCAGTGAACGCCTAGCGGGATCCTACGAGCAGTACTTC. Its protein is CASSERLAGSYEQYF.

This clone occurred once. The rearrangement uses TRBV19 and TRBJ1-3; D uncertain. CDR1 and CDR2 from the germline V gene are LNHDA and SQIVND (reference sequence). This CDR3 has 12 amino acids. The V end was cut by 7 bases, the J end by 4 bases, with 8 bases between. The CDR3 region has the DNA TGTGCCAGTACGGTCCCCGGAAACACCATATATTTT. Its protein is CASTVPGNTIYF.

The V gene is TRBV11-3, the J gene TRBJ2-1, with D uncertain. The V and J ends lost 3 bases and 10 bases respectively, with 10 bases between them. The germline CDR1 and CDR2 sequences are SGHNT and YENEEA. The CDR3 is made up of 12 amino acids. CDR3 residues: CASSFVDREQFF. Here the CDR3 DNA reads TGTGCCAGCAGCTTTGTAGATCGGGAGCAGTTCTTC. The full variable domain, its missing parts supplied by reference TRBV11-3 and TRBJ2-1, is EAGVVQSPRYKIIEKKQPVAFWCNPISGHNTLYWYLQNLGQGPELLIRYENEEAVDDSQLPKDRFSAERLKGVDSTLKIQPAELGDSAVYLCASSFVDREQFFGPGTRLTVL.

The chain combines TRBV27 with TRBJ2-5; tentative D call: TRBD1 (5 bases). Germline V CDR1 and CDR2: MNHEY, SMNVEV (reference sequence). The CDR3 is 13 amino acids. V gave up 3 bases and J gave up 4 bases, with 9 bases separating them. The CDR3 loop reads CASSFDRLETQYF. DNA for the CDR3: TGTGCCAGCAGTTTTGACAGATTAGAGACCCAGTACTTC.

The rearrangement links TRBV7-2 to TRBJ2-3; tentatively, D is TRBD2 (6 bases). CDR3 length: 16 amino acids. Germline CDR1 SGHTA, CDR2 FQGNSA. With 3 bases removed from V and 0 bases from J, the gap between germline ends came to 13 bases. CDR3 loop: CASSFRGFSSTDTQYF. In nucleotides, the CDR3 is TGTGCCAGCAGCTTCCGGGGGTTCTCTAGCACAGATACGCAGTATTTT.

This sequence joins TRBV4-2 and TRBJ1-4, with D possibly TRBD1 on 5 matching bases. Germline CDR1 LGHNA, CDR2 YNFKEQ. The CDR3 runs to 15 residues. Trimming took off 2 bases at V and 3 bases at J, with 10 bases between the two ends. CDR3 residues: CASSQWKGANEKLFF. CDR3 in DNA: TGTGCCAGCAGCCAATGGAAAGGGGCTAATGAAAAACTGTTTTTT.

The chain links TRBV2 to TRBJ1-1; 9 bases fit TRBD1. Trimming at V came to 5 bases and at J to 5 bases, leaving 3 bases not matched to a gene. Germline V lookup: CDR1 SNHLY, CDR2 FYNNEI. The length of the CDR3 is 13 residues. CDR3 region: CASSQTGGTEAFF. The DNA of the CDR3 is TGTGCCAGCAGTCAGACAGGGGGGACTGAAGCTTTCTTT.